The T cell receptor (beta chain) under discussion was sequenced for a study of PD-L1 blockade in urothelial cancer. As for the study in general: Patients began atezolizumab, 1,200 mg intravenously every 3 weeks, in the mid-2010s.

The time point denotes: pretreatment peripheral blood. Each patient contributed between 1 and 8 total time points of blood mononuclear cells, pretreatment and during treatment. A few counts support this clone. Sequencing used immunoSEQ multiplex PCR; TCRdb keeps in-frame clones, though not all of them. The data contain under 55,000 clones, about 86% of them seen just once; the ten biggest clones take up about 3.2%. Germline CDR1 ENHRY, CDR2 SYGVKD. Trimming took off 2 bases at V and 3 bases at J, with 10 bases between the two ends. This CDR3 is built from 14 residues. J is TRBJ1-1 and V is TRBV10-3, with unresolved D. Sequencing used PBMCs, obtained around atezolizumab (anti-PD-L1) treatment. This clonotype originated in a man in his 70s with urothelial cancer. The CDR3 here is CAISEAGRDTEAFF. The DNA of the CDR3 is TGTGCCATCAGTGAGGCAGGAAGAGACACTGAAGCTTTCTTT.